This T cell receptor (beta chain) appears in the sequencing data of a study of monozygotic twins with inflammatory bowel disease. The study, taken as a whole, reports: Concordance status among twins (concordant versus discordant) showed no link to repertoire similarity, possibly from limited power.

The template switching step added UMIs that contained a 6-nucleotide sample barcode. Amplification used two nested PCRs: approximately 16 cycles, then 8 to 10 cycles, on TCRalpha/TCRbeta cDNA. TCRdb re-called the 5' RACE reads, yielding one record per CDR3 amino acid sequence without DNA. This listing includes roughly 200,000 distinct CDR3 sequences. Blood samples measuring approximately 2.3 ml were taken per donor. In the case of this clonotype: Its antigen is unknown.

The germline V gene has CDR1 SGHRS and CDR2 YFSETQ. The CDR3 length is 15 residues. Material for sequencing was blood. The V and J genes are TRBV5-1 and TRBJ1-6; with no DNA, the TCRdb D assignment of TRBD1 cannot be verified. This receptor was taken from a human donor with ulcerative colitis or Crohn's disease, or a healthy co-twin of an affected twin (not recorded which). Here the CDR3 reads CASSLGGFANSPLHF.